This T cell receptor beta chain was identified during a study of graft-versus-host responses after intestinal transplantation. Germline V gene sequence: CDR1 GTSNPN, CDR2 SVGIG (reference sequence). The CDR3 sequence is 10 residues long. A word on this clone: Its antigen is not known. The junction differs from germline at one of its ends, possibly a read error.

The study's findings and limits: HvG clone declines early post-transplant were associated with peak circulating GvH levels.

The assay was immunoSEQ multiplex PCR, and TCRdb's table has in-frame clones only and misses some. Counted here are 8,100 or so clones, approximately 68% occurring once; the ten biggest clones make up about 18%. Intraepithelial and lamina propria lymphocytes were isolated from graft specimens. The sequenced sample was ileum tissue, obtained about 240 days after intestinal transplantation. This receptor was obtained from a human patient who received an intestinal transplant, so some T cells may come from the graft donor. This chain links TRBV30 with TRBJ1-4; D is unresolved. As DNA, the CDR3 is TGTGCCTGGGGCAATCCGGTCCCCCTTTTT. Translating it yields CAWGNPVPLF.